A single sample gave rise to the 15 T cell receptor beta chains below, sequenced in a study of T cells in Graves' hyperthyroidism and ophthalmopathy. The source material, RNA transcripts, was used to amplify TCR beta CDR3 regions. The TCR CDR3 was amplified in a first-round RT-PCR using the HTBI primer set. TCRdb itself ran the multiplex PCR reads through MiXCR, one entry per CDR3 protein. The sample yields 95,000 to 110,000 distinct CDR3 sequences, 40% to 50% seen once. The sequenced sample was blood. The receptors derive from a middle-aged man with Graves' hyperthyroidism.

This sequence joins TRBV7-3 and TRBJ1-2; no reliable D call. The ends were cut back, 4 bases at V and 8 bases at J, with 14 bases in the middle. This CDR3 is built from 13 residues. Germline V gene sequence: CDR1 SGHTA, CDR2 FQGTGA. CDR3 sequence: CASSSTGFGGYTF. Here the CDR3 DNA reads TGTGCCAGCAGCTCGACGGGGTTCGGAGGCTACACCTTC. The entire variable domain, with the rest obtained from reference TRBV7-3 and TRBJ1-2, is as follows: GAGVSQTPSNKVTEKGKYVELRCDPISGHTALYWYRQSLGQGPEFLIYFQGTGAADDSGLPNDRFFAVRPEGSVSTLKIQRTERGDSAVYLCASSSTGFGGYTFGSGTRLTVV.

This clonotype was seen repeatedly, ten times or more. The chain couples TRBV11-3 to TRBJ2-7; 7 nucleotides match TRBD1. CDR1 and CDR2 (germline): SGHNT, YENEEA. V lost 5 bases to trimming and J lost 0 bases; unmatched junction nucleotides: 4. This CDR3 contains 14 residues. The CDR3: CASSMTGSSYEQYF. The CDR3 DNA sequence: TGTGCCAGCAGCATGACAGGGAGCTCCTACGAGCAGTACTTC.

The chain links TRBV20-1 to TRBJ1-2; tentatively, D is TRBD1 (6 bases). The V end was cut by 3 bases, the J end by 7 bases, with 15 bases between. This CDR3 has 13 residues. Germline V CDR1 and CDR2: DFQATT, SNEGSKA (reference sequence). CDR3 DNA: TGCAGTGCTAGGCTAGCGGGGGGCTTTGGCTACACCTTC. Encoded protein: CSARLAGGFGYTF.

Regarding this clonotype: The CDR3 does not end in the conserved phenylalanine or tryptophan, so this is likely a read error. No DNA is shown, since the ends of the CDR3 on it are uncertain; the CDR3 is the one TCRdb lists. The chain recombines TRBV19 with TRBJ2-3; TRBD1, as called in the table, went unchecked against the DNA. A total of 8 residues make up the CDR3, ends included. Germline V CDR1 and CDR2: LNHDA, SQIVND (reference sequence). This CDR3 reads CASIPVTG.

This clonotype has a count of ten or more. The V gene is TRBV4-2, the J gene TRBJ1-2; TRBD1 aligns across 7 bases. This CDR3 contains 14 residues. Losses at the gene ends were 3 bases for V and 4 bases for J; bases not matched to a gene: 5. CDR1 and CDR2 (germline): LGHNA, YNFKEQ. CDR3 amino acids: CASSQETGIYGYTF. The CDR3 nucleotides are TGTGCCAGCAGCCAGGAGACAGGGATCTATGGCTACACCTTC.

The genes are TRBV10-3 and TRBJ1-5, with D hard to call. The germline gives CDR1 ENHRY, CDR2 SYGVKD. Trimming cost V 2 bases and J 4 bases, with 6 bases left between them. The CDR3 is made up of 13 amino acids. CDR3 sequence: CAISEVVNQPQHF. As DNA, the CDR3 is TGTGCCATCAGTGAGGTTGTGAATCAGCCCCAGCATTTT.

The chain joins TRBV10-3 to TRBJ1-1, with 11 bases matching TRBD1. V lost 3 bases and J lost 4; bases outside the gene matches: 1. CDR3 length: 14 residues. Germline assignment: CDR1 ENHRY and CDR2 SYGVKD. The CDR3 sequence: CAISEGTGGTEAFF. CDR3 sequence (DNA): TGTGCCATCAGTGAAGGGACAGGGGGCACTGAAGCTTTCTTT.

Ten or more counts support this clonotype. The chain uses TRBV6-1 and TRBJ1-2; D gene uncertain. Trimming removed 4 bases at V and 2 bases at J, with 11 bases between. Germline loops: CDR1 MNHNS, CDR2 SASEGT. CDR3 length equals 14 residues. The CDR3 region has the DNA TGTGCCAGCAGTGTTGAGCGGGTAAACTATGGCTACACCTTC. It encodes CASSVERVNYGYTF.

This chain connects TRBV2 to TRBJ2-7, with D perhaps being TRBD1 or TRBD2 (5 bases each). Germline V gene sequence: CDR1 SNHLY, CDR2 FYNNEI. The CDR3 length is 16 residues. Trimming removed 8 bases from V and 7 bases from J, with 27 bases in between. The CDR3 loop reads CASQVEFGGFTGEQYF. The DNA for the CDR3 is TGTGCCAGCCAAGTTGAGTTTGGGGGATTCACCGGGGAGCAGTACTTC.

Ten or more counts support this clonotype. The chain couples TRBV29-1 to TRBJ2-7; D ambiguous. This CDR3 spans 9 amino acids. In germline, CDR1 is SQVTM, CDR2 ANQGSEA. V lost 8 bases to trimming and J lost 3 bases, with 5 bases between them. The CDR3 spells CSPFYEQYF. Here the CDR3 DNA reads TGCAGCCCTTTCTACGAGCAGTACTTC.

This clonotype was recorded many times. This chain links TRBV7-2 with TRBJ2-7; D is unresolved. CDR3 size: 13 residues. The germline V gene encodes CDR1 SGHTA and CDR2 FQGNSA. The germline V and J ends were trimmed by 2 bases and 0 bases, with 5 bases remaining between them. The CDR3 nucleotides read TGTGCCAGCAGCTTACAGCTCTCCTACGAGCAGTACTTC. It specifies CASSLQLSYEQYF.

The rearrangement links TRBV2 to TRBJ1-2; 8 positions agree with TRBD1. CDR3 length equals 14 residues. Losses at the gene ends were 6 bases for V and 6 bases for J; bases not matched to a gene: 9. CDR1 and CDR2 from the germline V gene are SNHLY and FYNNEI. CDR3 bases: TGTGCCAGCAGGGTTACAGCACAGGGGGATGGCTACACCTTC. This encodes CASRVTAQGDGYTF.

The rearrangement links TRBV18 to TRBJ2-5; 9 bases are shared with TRBD1. This CDR3 spans 14 amino acids. Germline lookup yields CDR1 KGHSH and CDR2 LQKENI. After removal of 5 bases from V and 4 bases from J, the junction contained 5 bases not matched to a gene. CDR3 in DNA: TGTGCCAGCTCAAGTACAGGGGGCCCAGAGACCCAGTACTTC. This translates into CASSSTGGPETQYF.

This clonotype occurred many times. The chain combines TRBV7-9 with TRBJ1-4; the D gene is possibly TRBD1 (6 bases). The CDR3 length is 16 residues. The V gene lost 5 bases and the J gene lost 0 bases, with 13 bases spanning the gap. CDR1 SEHNR and CDR2 FQNEAQ come from the germline V gene (reference sequence). The CDR3, as DNA: TGTGCCAGCAGCCCCGGGGACACCTCAACTAATGAAAAACTGTTTTTT. This gives the protein CASSPGDTSTNEKLFF.

The chain carries TRBV6-1 and TRBJ2-7; TRBD1 matches at 9 bases. This CDR3 is 14 amino acids long. Per the germline V gene, CDR1 is MNHNS and CDR2 is SASEGT. Germline trimming cut 2 bases from V and 7 bases from J; bases unmatched to any gene: 6. CDR3 region: CASSESRDREEQYF. The CDR3 DNA is TGTGCCAGCAGTGAAAGTCGGGACAGGGAGGAGCAGTACTTC.